These 4 T cell receptor beta chains originate from one sample sequenced in a study of blood T cells in healthy people across ages. A second PCR of 7 to 11 cycles used a sample-barcoded 5' primer and a J-beta primer mix. In TCRdb, the 5' RACE reads were re-called with MiXCR into one record per CDR3 protein. The table includes 950,000 to 1,200,000 distinct CDR3 sequences, 35% to 40% detected once. The sample was blood. The receptor source for this set is a man between 18 and 29 years old in good health.

This clonotype was found a few times. The V call is TRBV6-1, the J call TRBJ1-5; 8 bases match TRBD1. With V trimmed by 3 bases and J by 2 bases, 3 bases remained unmatched. Germline V gene sequence: CDR1 MNHNS, CDR2 SASEGT. CDR3 length: 15 residues. CDR3 sequence reads: CASSEETGGNQPQHF. CDR3 coding DNA: TGTGCCAGCAGTGAGGAGACAGGGGGCAATCAGCCCCAGCATTTT.

This clonotype was detected a few times. The chain carries TRBV20-1 and TRBJ2-7, with D possibly matching TRBD2 (6 bases). V lost 3 bases to trimming and J lost 2 bases, with 20 bases between them. The CDR3 contains 16 residues. Looked up from germline, CDR1 is DFQATT and CDR2 is SNEGSKA (reference sequence). This CDR3 reads CSASPTATEGPYEQYF. DNA for the CDR3: TGCAGTGCTAGCCCCACGGCCACGGAGGGCCCCTACGAGCAGTACTTC.

The chain joins TRBV6-2 or TRBV6-3 to TRBJ2-5; TRBD2 is a possible D gene (6 bases). The CDR3 runs to 15 residues. V was shortened by 7 bases and J by 11 bases, with 26 bases between the two germline ends. Germline-derived CDR1 and CDR2 are MNHEY and SVGEGT. CDR3 sequence reads: CASTAGAMDYNEQYF. CDR3 coding DNA: TGTGCCAGCACCGCCGGGGCAATGGACTACAATGAGCAGTACTTC.

CDR3 loop: CSARSLGERTGTNEKLFF. CDR3 bases: TGCAGTGCTAGGTCGCTGGGTGAAAGGACAGGGACTAATGAAAAACTGTTTTTT. The V and J genes are TRBV20-1 and TRBJ1-4, with 8 bases that match TRBD1. This CDR3 contains 18 residues. Germline CDR1 reads DFQATT; CDR2 reads SNEGSKA (reference sequence). V was clipped by 3 bases and J by 2 bases; unmatched bases: 14.